These 25 T cell receptor beta chains originate from one sample sequenced in a study of CD8 T cells in Susac syndrome. RNA totalling roughly 0.45 to 1 ug underwent reverse transcription with random hexamers. TCRdb re-analysed the immunoSEQ multiplex PCR reads in MiXCR, keeping a single row per CDR3 protein. This table holds fewer than 300,000 distinct CDR3 sequences, roughly 84% found once. Sequenced material: CD8+ T cells from PBMCs. The receptors stem from a human donor with multiple sclerosis.

The chain uses TRBV5-6 and TRBJ1-1; unclear D gene. CDR1 is SGHDT and CDR2 is YYEEEE in the germline V gene. The CDR3 sequence is 14 residues long. Deletions cut 3 bases from V and 3 bases from J, with 12 bases between. CDR3: CASSWSRLDTEAFF. The DNA for the CDR3 is TGTGCCAGCAGCTGGTCGAGGTTGGACACTGAAGCTTTCTTT.

The chain uses TRBV27 and TRBJ2-7; TRBD2 is a possible D gene (5 bases). V was cut by 4 bases and J by 6 bases, with 16 bases left in between. CDR1 is MNHEY and CDR2 is SMNVEV in the germline V gene (reference sequence). The CDR3 covers 14 residues. The CDR3 is CASSSSSPSSEQYF. The DNA for the CDR3 is TGTGCCAGCAGTTCCTCGTCCCCTAGCTCCGAGCAGTACTTC.

In the case of this clonotype: One junction end does not reproduce the germline sequence, and a read error may be involved. The rearrangement links TRBV7-8 to TRBJ2-3; TRBD1 matches 8 bases. Germline lookup yields CDR1 SGHVS and CDR2 FQNEAQ. The CDR3 length is 16 residues. For the CDR3, the DNA is TGTGCCAGCAGCCCTAAACAGGGGTCGGACAGGGATACGCGGTATTTT. It translates to CASSPKQGSDRDTRYF.

This chain uses TRBV29-1 with TRBJ2-7, with TRBD1 matching 7 bases. Germline assignment: CDR1 SQVTM and CDR2 ANQGSEA. Germline trimming cut 2 bases from V and 2 bases from J; bases unmatched to any gene: 3. This CDR3 spans 13 amino acids. In DNA form, the CDR3 reads TGCAGCGTTGAACGGGACAGACCCTACGAGCAGTACTTC. Its translation is CSVERDRPYEQYF.

V gene TRBV7-9 combines with J gene TRBJ2-1, with TRBD2 matching 7 bases. Germline lookup yields CDR1 SEHNR and CDR2 FQNEAQ (reference sequence). The CDR3 has 14 residues. Trimming cost V 5 bases and J 9 bases; bases outside gene matches: 10. CDR3 sequence (DNA): TGTGCCAGCAGCCACCAAAATCTAGCGGTTGAGCAGTTCTTC. It is translated as CASSHQNLAVEQFF.

The V gene is TRBV28, the J gene TRBJ2-7, with 9 bases matching TRBD1. CDR1 and CDR2 from the germline V gene are MDHEN and SYDVKM. The CDR3 extends over 18 amino acids. V shed 3 bases and J 0 bases; nucleotides not matched to a gene: 12. The CDR3 loop is CASSFLTGGTLSSYEQYF. CDR3 coding DNA: TGTGCCAGCAGTTTTCTCACAGGGGGCACCCTCAGCTCCTACGAGCAGTACTTC.

The chain carries TRBV5-1 and TRBJ2-3, with D maybe TRBD2 (5 bases). The germline V gene has CDR1 SGHRS and CDR2 YFSETQ. The CDR3 is 14 amino acids. V shed 2 bases and J shed 3 bases, with 10 bases lying between them. In DNA form, the CDR3 reads TGCGCCAGCAGCTTCGGGGAAGTGACAGATACGCAGTATTTT. It encodes CASSFGEVTDTQYF. The entire variable domain, with the rest obtained from reference TRBV5-1 and TRBJ2-3, is as follows: KAGVTQTPRYLIKTRGQQVTLSCSPISGHRSVSWYQQTPGQGLQFLFEYFSETQRNKGNFPGRFSGRQFSNSRSEMNVSTLELGDSALYLCASSFGEVTDTQYFGPGTRLTVL.

Concerning this clonotype: At one end the junction does not follow the germline gene, possibly because of a read error. V is TRBV2 and J is TRBJ2-3, with 12 bases that match TRBD2. Germline V CDR1 and CDR2: SNHLY, FYNNEI. This CDR3 spans 16 amino acids. The CDR3 is CASREGLAGITDTQYF. The CDR3 nucleotides read TGTGCCAGCAGGGAAGGACTAGCGGGAATCACAGATACGCAGTATTTT. Drawing the rest from reference TRBV2 and TRBJ2-3, the complete variable domain is EPEVTQTPSHQVTQMGQEVILRCVPISNHLYFYWYRQILGQKVEFLVSFYNNEISEKSEIFDDQFSVERPDGSNFTLKIRSTKLEDSAMYFCASREGLAGITDTQYFGPGTRLTVL.

The chain links TRBV28 to TRBJ2-3; D possibly corresponds to TRBD1 (5 bases). Trimming stripped 3 bases from V and 14 bases from J, with 21 bases between. Germline-derived CDR1 and CDR2 are MDHEN and SYDVKM. This CDR3 has 14 residues. Here the CDR3 reads CASSFSISGLNLYF. In DNA form, the CDR3 reads TGTGCCAGCAGTTTCTCCATCTCAGGGTTAAATCTGTATTTT.

The V gene is TRBV5-1, the J gene TRBJ2-7; 7 bases match TRBD1. Germline values: CDR1 SGHRS, CDR2 YFSETQ. The CDR3 runs to 14 residues. After removal of 4 bases from V and 4 bases from J, the junction contained 8 bases not matched to a gene. The CDR3 spells CASSADGRGYEQYF. In DNA form, the CDR3 reads TGCGCCAGCAGCGCCGACGGCAGGGGGTACGAGCAGTACTTC.

The chain is built from TRBV12-5 and TRBJ2-1, with D possibly being TRBD2 (6 bases). The germline gives CDR1 LGHNT, CDR2 FRNRAP. Trimming shortened V by 1 base and J by 4 bases, and 17 bases separated the two germline ends. This CDR3 has 17 amino acids. CDR3 loop: CASGLDVGPREYNEQFF. The CDR3 DNA reads TGTGCTAGTGGTTTGGACGTGGGGCCCCGGGAGTACAATGAGCAGTTCTTC.

This rearrangement joins TRBV19 to TRBJ1-1; D possibly corresponds to TRBD1 (5 bases). Germline lookup yields CDR1 LNHDA and CDR2 SQIVND (reference sequence). V lost 8 bases and J 3 bases, leaving 10 bases between the germline ends. CDR3 size: 12 residues. The CDR3 reads CASARGYTEAFF. The CDR3 DNA reads as TGTGCCAGTGCGAGGGGTTACACTGAAGCTTTCTTT.

The chain recombines TRBV28 with TRBJ2-1; 8 bases line up with TRBD2. The V gene end was trimmed by 6 bases and the J gene end by 9 bases; junction bases not matched to a gene: 22. Germline CDR1 and CDR2: MDHEN and SYDVKM. This CDR3 region has 18 residues. CDR3 in DNA: TGTGCCAGCAGACAAGGGACGCCGCGGGGGGCGGGAGGAAGTGAGCAGTTCTTC. It codes for CASRQGTPRGAGGSEQFF.

V usage is TRBV9 and J usage is TRBJ2-3, with no clear D. V was cut by 0 bases and J by 4 bases, with 6 bases left in between. The germline V gene has CDR1 SGDLS and CDR2 YYNGEE. CDR3 length: 13 residues. CDR3 nucleotides: TGTGCCAGCAGCGTAGACGCGGCAGATACGCAGTATTTT. Translated: CASSVDAADTQYF.

This clonotype was detected only once. V and J are TRBV20-1 and TRBJ2-7; 10 bases line up with TRBD2. The CDR3 length is 14 residues. The V and J ends lost 5 bases and 3 bases, in that order; junction bases with no gene match: 7. CDR1 and CDR2 (germline): DFQATT, SNEGSKA (reference sequence). The CDR3 bases are TGCAGTGCTCTTCCGACTAGCGGGTACTACGAGCAGTACTTC. Protein sequence: CSALPTSGYYEQYF.

The chain is built from TRBV30 and TRBJ2-7, with D possibly being TRBD1 or TRBD2 (5 bases each). There are 13 residues in the CDR3. Trimming removed 2 bases at V and 6 bases at J, with 14 bases between. The V gene's germline CDR1 is GTSNPN and CDR2 SVGIG (reference sequence). The CDR3 DNA is TGTGCCTGGAGTTGGGGGAGTGGCGGCGAGCAGTACTTC. As protein: CAWSWGSGGEQYF.

This chain joins TRBV5-6 and TRBJ1-6; D gene unclear. The CDR3 covers 17 residues. The germline gives CDR1 SGHDT, CDR2 YYEEEE. Trimming stripped 4 bases from V and 7 bases from J, with 21 bases between. The CDR3 loop is CASSPTSGSLKNSPLHF. CDR3 DNA: TGTGCCAGCAGCCCAACTTCCGGGTCGTTAAAAAATTCACCCCTCCACTTT.

This clonotype was observed a single time. The chain recombines TRBV21-1 with TRBJ1-6. TRBV21-1 is designated a pseudogene. The CDR3 spans 17 residues. Written as DNA, the CDR3 is TGTGCCAGCAGCGAGGAAACAGGGAGCTCCTATAATTCACCCCTCCACTTT. This sequence encodes CASSEETGSSYNSPLHF.

In DNA, the CDR3 is TGTGCCAGCAGTTACGACCCGACAACCCTTAGCGAAAAACTGTTTTTT. Translating it yields CASSYDPTTLSEKLFF. The rearrangement uses TRBV6-6 and TRBJ1-4, with no clear D. Trimming left V 2 bases short and J 8 bases short, with 18 bases between. Germline values: CDR1 MNHNY, CDR2 SVGAGI (reference sequence). The CDR3 covers 16 residues.

CDR3 protein: CAISYDSYGYTF. The CDR3 DNA is TGTGCCATCAGTTATGACAGCTATGGCTACACCTTC. This chain uses TRBV10-3 with TRBJ1-2; D might be TRBD1 (5 bases). This CDR3 contains 12 residues. Germline loops: CDR1 ENHRY, CDR2 SYGVKD. V was shortened by 5 bases and J by 4 bases, with 8 bases between the two germline ends.

This clonotype has only a few counts. This chain links TRBV5-1 with TRBJ2-7; D unclear. Looked up from germline, CDR1 is SGHRS and CDR2 is YFSETQ. The CDR3 totals 14 residues. Trimming stripped 0 bases from V and 2 bases from J, with 9 bases between. CDR3 sequence: CASSLAPRTYEQYF. The CDR3 nucleotides read TGCGCCAGCAGCTTGGCCCCCAGAACCTACGAGCAGTACTTC.

This clonotype has only one observation. This chain links TRBV7-9 with TRBJ1-3; D is unclear. The CDR3 loop spans 13 amino acids. Germline V lookup: CDR1 SEHNR, CDR2 FQNEAQ (reference sequence). The V and J ends lost 5 bases and 5 bases respectively, with 10 bases between them. This CDR3 is CASSPDGRNTIYF. The DNA for the CDR3 is TGTGCCAGCAGCCCCGACGGCAGAAACACCATATATTTT.

The chain employs TRBV28 and TRBJ2-7, with 9 bases matching TRBD1. Germline-derived CDR1 and CDR2 are MDHEN and SYDVKM. Trimming at V came to 3 bases and at J to 3 bases, leaving 15 bases not matched to a gene. This CDR3 has 18 residues. This CDR3 is CASSFWTGAFRSIYEQYF. Here the CDR3 DNA reads TGTGCCAGCAGTTTCTGGACAGGGGCGTTTCGGTCTATCTACGAGCAGTACTTC. Full variable domain (outside the CDR3, taken from reference TRBV28 and TRBJ2-7): DVKVTQSSRYLVKRTGEKVFLECVQDMDHENMFWYRQDPGLGLRLIYFSYDVKMKEKGDIPEGYSVSREKKERFSLILESASTNQTSMYLCASSFWTGAFRSIYEQYFGPGTRLTVT.

The chain employs TRBV7-9 and TRBJ1-1; 10 nucleotides align to TRBD1. The germline CDR1 and CDR2 sequences are SEHNR and FQNEAQ (reference sequence). V shed 6 bases, J shed 7 bases, and the junction held 8 bases outside the gene matches. CDR3 size: 14 residues. The CDR3 here is CASRSDRGSSEAFF. The CDR3 DNA is TGTGCCAGCAGATCGGACAGGGGGTCGAGTGAAGCTTTCTTT.

The chain joins TRBV12-5 to TRBJ1-1; D not certain. Germline-derived CDR1 and CDR2 are LGHNT and FRNRAP. CDR3 size: 14 residues. The ends were cut back, 3 bases at V and 1 base at J, with 9 bases in the middle. The CDR3 coding sequence is TGTGCTAGTGGTTTAGCGGGTACGAACACTGAAGCTTTCTTT. Encoded protein: CASGLAGTNTEAFF.